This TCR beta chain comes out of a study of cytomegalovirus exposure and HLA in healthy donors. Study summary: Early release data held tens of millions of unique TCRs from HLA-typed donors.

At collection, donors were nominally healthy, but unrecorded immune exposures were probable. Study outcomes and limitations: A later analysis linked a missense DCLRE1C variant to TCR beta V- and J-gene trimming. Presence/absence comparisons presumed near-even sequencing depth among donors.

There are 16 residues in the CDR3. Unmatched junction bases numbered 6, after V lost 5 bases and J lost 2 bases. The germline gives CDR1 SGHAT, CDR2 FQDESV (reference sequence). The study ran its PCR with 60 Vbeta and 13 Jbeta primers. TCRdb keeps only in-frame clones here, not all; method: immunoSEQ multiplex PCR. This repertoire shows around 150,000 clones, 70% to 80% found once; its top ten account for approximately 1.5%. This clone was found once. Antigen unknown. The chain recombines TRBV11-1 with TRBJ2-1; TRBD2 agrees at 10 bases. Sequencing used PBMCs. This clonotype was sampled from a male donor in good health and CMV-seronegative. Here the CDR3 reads CASSPRTSGAYNEQFF. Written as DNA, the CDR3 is TGTGCCAGCAGCCCACGGACTAGCGGAGCCTACAATGAGCAGTTCTTC. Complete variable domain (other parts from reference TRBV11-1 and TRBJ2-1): EAEVAQSPRYKITEKSQAVAFWCDPISGHATLYWYRQILGQGPELLVQFQDESVVDDSQLPKDRFSAERLKGVDSTLKIQPAELGDSAMYLCASSPRTSGAYNEQFFGPGTRLTVL.